Given below is one T cell receptor (beta chain) in context. Its target is unknown. Lung cancer patients with chemo-refractory metastatic non-small-cell disease were given focal radiation plus CTLA-4 blockade with ipilimumab. This record belongs to a study of radiotherapy plus CTLA-4 blockade in lung cancer. Looking at the study overall: Around 20% of enrolled patients responded objectively, and roughly 30% had disease control.

Clones were read by immunoSEQ multiplex PCR, and TCRdb kept only the in-frame ones, dropping some. Here the sample spans more than 50,000 clones, more than 70% being singletons. Findings and caveats of the study: Radiotherapy with ipilimumab was followed by blood expansion of tumor-derived clones. It was early blood T cell clone dynamics, with interferon-beta, that reportedly best predicted response.

V was clipped by 4 bases and J by 0 bases; unmatched bases: 5. This CDR3 is built from 16 residues. Germline CDR1 is LNHDA and CDR2 is SQIVND (reference sequence). The sample here was peripheral blood, taken from a patient treated with radiotherapy plus ipilimumab. The chain joins TRBV19 to TRBJ1-3; 8 bases fit TRBD1. The sequence came from a human donor with non-small cell lung cancer who had a complete response to radiotherapy plus ipilimumab. The CDR3: CASSRQGTYSGNTIYF. The DNA of the CDR3 is TGTGCCAGTAGTAGACAGGGGACTTACTCTGGAAACACCATATATTTT. Full variable domain (remainder filled in from reference TRBV19 and TRBJ1-3): DGGITQSPKYLFRKEGQNVTLSCEQNLNHDAMYWYRQDPGQGLRLIYYSQIVNDFQKGDIAEGYSVSREKKESFPLTVTSAQKNPTAFYLCASSRQGTYSGNTIYFGEGSWLTVV.